Described below is a single T cell receptor beta chain sequence and its context. The antigen is not known. CDR1 and CDR2 from the germline V gene are MNHEY and SMNVEV (reference sequence). CDR3 size: 14 residues. The data belong to a study of CXCR3-negative and CXCR3-positive naive CD8 T cells. Study-wide findings and caveats: The study found comparably high diversity in both naive subsets and much lower diversity in memory CD8+ cells. Unlike memory cells, which differed, naive CXCR3-negative and CXCR3-positive cells had similar TRBV-TRBJ usage. CXCR3-positive naive cells had more hydrophobic TRB CDR3s than CXCR3-negative naive cells.

Those CD8+ T cells considered naive were CD45RO-CCR7+CD27+CD95-. It was by 5' RACE with UMI labels that the TRB cDNA libraries were prepared. For each CDR3 protein, TCRdb gives one entry from its re-call of the 5' RACE reads, without DNA. This sample's clone table lists 50,000 to 75,000 distinct CDR3 sequences. The source material was naive CXCR3- CD8+ T cells from blood. Regarding subset: CD45RO-CCR7+CD27+CD95- naive CD8+ T cells lacking CXCR3 (TNR3-). The chain employs TRBV27 and TRBJ1-5. The source of this sequence is a human donor in good health. Some clones in this sample may be carry-over from other donors' samples. The CDR3 sequence: CASSLSGFNQPQHF.